This T cell receptor (beta chain) was identified in a study of response to subunit inactivated influenza vaccine. Findings of the study overall: That few new T cells are recruited by each seasonal influenza vaccination was the authors' suggestion.

TCRdb analysed the RT-PCR reads with MiXCR anew, one entry per CDR3 protein. The sample consists of about 170,000 distinct CDR3 sequences, about 12% of them appearing once. This clonotype was detected a few times. Its antigen is unidentified. Germline CDR1 and CDR2: SEHNR and FQNEAQ (reference sequence). Trimming cost V 4 bases and J 8 bases; bases outside gene matches: 11. This CDR3 is 15 amino acids long. These same records also appear under a second study, on T cells expressing NK-cell markers. That investigation notes: cDNA encoding TCR beta was synthesized via 5'RACE template switching incorporating UMIs. It was sorted CD3+CD56-NKG2C+, CD3+CD56+NKG2C- and CD3+CD56+NKG2C+ T cells that provided the TCR beta repertoires. Most of the eight sequenced donors tested HCMV-seropositive; one tested seronegative. Of the CD8+ T cell pool in roughly 6 donors, roughly 1.0-7.5% was accounted for by dominant NKG2C+ clonotypes.

The TCR comes from a man aged 50-60 years who received an inactivated influenza vaccine. The J gene is TRBJ1-5, the V gene TRBV7-9; TRBD1 matches at 7 bases. The sample consisted of CD8+ T cells sorted from PBMCs, taken 11 to 12 days after vaccination. CDR3 DNA: TGTGCCAGCAGCTCGGGACAGACCGGGGTGAAGCCCCAGCATTTT. As protein: CASSSGQTGVKPQHF.